The entry that follows covers one T cell receptor beta chain sequence. The data are from a study of blood T cell repertoires in COVID-19. The assay was immunoSEQ multiplex PCR, and TCRdb's table has in-frame clones only and misses some. The sample contains some 150,000 clones, around nine tenths of which appear only once. The V gene's germline CDR1 is MNHEY and CDR2 SVGAGI. The CDR3 totals 14 residues. V shed 2 bases and J shed 3 bases, with 11 bases lying between them. In terms of age and location, participants ranged from roughly 18 to 90 years and lived in about 25 US areas. The receptor was derived from a woman aged 18-29 years who had recovered from COVID-19. This sequence joins TRBV6-5 and TRBJ2-7; D is perhaps TRBD1 (6 bases). The sequencing input was PBMCs or T cells enriched from blood (not recorded which). CDR3 DNA sequence: TGTGCCAGCAGTTACCCCGGACAGAACTACGAGCAGTACTTC. It yields the protein CASSYPGQNYEQYF.